This T cell receptor beta chain stems from a study of T-cell memory formation after mild COVID-19. This clonotype was picked up a small number of times. CDR3 length: 15 residues. Trimming stripped 1 base from V and 4 bases from J, with 13 bases between. Germline lookup yields CDR1 SGHAT and CDR2 FQNNGV. Each CDR3 protein gets one entry after TCRdb re-called the 5' RACE reads with MiXCR. Of some 150,000 distinct CDR3 sequences listed, 15% to 20% are singletons. The sample taken for sequencing was PBMCs or a T cell subset sorted from them (not recorded which). The TCR comes from an adult woman who had mild COVID-19 (a few samples of this study predate the infection). Cell type and time point are not known. This sequence joins TRBV11-2 and TRBJ1-2, with D unresolved. CDR3 residues: CASSLVVRVSYGYTF. The CDR3 DNA follows: TGTGCCAGCAGCTTAGTGGTCAGAGTTTCCTATGGCTACACCTTC.